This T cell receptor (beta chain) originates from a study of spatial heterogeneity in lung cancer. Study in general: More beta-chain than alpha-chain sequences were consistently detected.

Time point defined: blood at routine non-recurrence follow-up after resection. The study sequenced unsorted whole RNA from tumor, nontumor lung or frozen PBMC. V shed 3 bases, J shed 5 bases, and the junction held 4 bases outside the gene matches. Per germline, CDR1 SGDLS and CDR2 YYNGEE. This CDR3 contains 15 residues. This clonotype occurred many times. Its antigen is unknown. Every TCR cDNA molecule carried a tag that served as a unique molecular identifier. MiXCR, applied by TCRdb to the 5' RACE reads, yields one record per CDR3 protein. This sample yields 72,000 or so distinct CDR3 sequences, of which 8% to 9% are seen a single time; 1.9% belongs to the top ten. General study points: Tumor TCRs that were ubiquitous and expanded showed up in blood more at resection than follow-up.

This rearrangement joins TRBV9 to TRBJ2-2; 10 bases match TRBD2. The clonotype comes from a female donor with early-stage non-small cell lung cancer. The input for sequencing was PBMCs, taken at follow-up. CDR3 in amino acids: CASSAPGLATGELFF. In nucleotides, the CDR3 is TGTGCCAGCAGCGCACCGGGACTAGCGACCGGGGAGCTGTTTTTT.